This entry features one T cell receptor (beta chain) sequence. Its antigen is still unknown. The junction and the germline gene differ at one end; a read error may be behind it. These data belong to a study of metastatic and nonmetastatic thyroid tumors. As for the study in general: Comparison of repertoires was carried out across blood and tumor or nodule tissue from malignant and benign thyroid patients. General study points: Reports indicated that malignant thyroid tumors showed significantly higher TCR beta diversity than benign nodules did, in blood and tumor.

Until they underwent thyroid surgery, no patient had received any treatment. Germline CDR1 reads MNHEY; CDR2 reads SMNVEV (reference sequence). This CDR3 contains 13 residues. Authors' processing steps: The study took CDR3 differences across clinicopathological groups and made a distant-metastasis classifier for papillary thyroid cancer from them. MiXCR was used by TCRdb to re-call the PCR reads. Here the V and J calls rest on TCRdb's processing, not on the authors' analysis. The sample shows around 24,000 clones, roughly a quarter of them seen only once. The sequenced sample consisted of tumor tissue. V usage is TRBV27 and J usage is TRBJ1-1; D may be TRBD1 (5 bases). This receptor was identified in a male donor with papillary thyroid cancer or a benign thyroid nodule (not recorded which). Some clones in this sample may be carry-over from other donors' samples. In DNA form, the CDR3 reads TGTGACAGCAGTTCACAGGTCCGTACTGAAGCTTTCTTT. It yields the protein CDSSSQVRTEAFF.